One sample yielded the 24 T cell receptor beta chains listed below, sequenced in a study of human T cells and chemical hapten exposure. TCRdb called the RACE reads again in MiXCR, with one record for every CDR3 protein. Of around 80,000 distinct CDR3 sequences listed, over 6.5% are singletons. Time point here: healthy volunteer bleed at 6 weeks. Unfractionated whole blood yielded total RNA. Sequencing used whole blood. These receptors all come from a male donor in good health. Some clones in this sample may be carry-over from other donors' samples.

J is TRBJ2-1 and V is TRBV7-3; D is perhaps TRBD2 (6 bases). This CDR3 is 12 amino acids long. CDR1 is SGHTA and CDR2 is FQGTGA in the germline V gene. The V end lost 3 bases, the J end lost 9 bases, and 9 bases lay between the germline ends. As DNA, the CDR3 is TGTGCCAGCAGCTTGGGGGGTAGTGAGCAGTTCTTC. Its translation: CASSLGGSEQFF.

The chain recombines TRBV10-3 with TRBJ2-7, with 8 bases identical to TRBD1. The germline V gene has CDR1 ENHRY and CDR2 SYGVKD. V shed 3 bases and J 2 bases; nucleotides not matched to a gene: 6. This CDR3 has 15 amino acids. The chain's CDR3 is CAISEETGETYEQYF. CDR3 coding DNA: TGTGCCATCAGTGAAGAGACAGGGGAGACCTACGAGCAGTACTTC.

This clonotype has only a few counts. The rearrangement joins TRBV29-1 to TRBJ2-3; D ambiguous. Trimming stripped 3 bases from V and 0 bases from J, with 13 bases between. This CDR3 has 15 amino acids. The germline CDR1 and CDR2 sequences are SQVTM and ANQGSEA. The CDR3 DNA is TGCAGCGTTGAGCGACCACTCTCTAGCACAGATACGCAGTATTTT. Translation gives CSVERPLSSTDTQYF.

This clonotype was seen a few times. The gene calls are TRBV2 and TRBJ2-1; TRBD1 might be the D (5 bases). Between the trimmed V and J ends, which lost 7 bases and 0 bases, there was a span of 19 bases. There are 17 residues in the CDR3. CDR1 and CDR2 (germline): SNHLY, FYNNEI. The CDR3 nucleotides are TGTGCCAGCAAGCCCGATACAGGCAGACTCTCCTACAATGAGCAGTTCTTC. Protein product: CASKPDTGRLSYNEQFF.

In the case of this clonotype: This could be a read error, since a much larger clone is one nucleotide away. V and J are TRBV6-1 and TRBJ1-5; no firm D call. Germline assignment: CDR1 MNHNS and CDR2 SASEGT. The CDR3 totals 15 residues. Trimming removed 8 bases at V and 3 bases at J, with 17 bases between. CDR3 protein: CASAPLKFLNQPQHF. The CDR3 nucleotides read TGTGCCAGCGCCCCACTCAAGTTTCTCAATCAGCCCCAGCATTTT.

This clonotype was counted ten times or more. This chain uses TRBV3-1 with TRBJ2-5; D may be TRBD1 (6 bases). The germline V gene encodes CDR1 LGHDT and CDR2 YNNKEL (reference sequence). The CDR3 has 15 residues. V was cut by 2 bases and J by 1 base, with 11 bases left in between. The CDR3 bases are TGTGCCAGCAGCCAACAGACAGGCGTCCAAGAGACCCAGTACTTC. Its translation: CASSQQTGVQETQYF.

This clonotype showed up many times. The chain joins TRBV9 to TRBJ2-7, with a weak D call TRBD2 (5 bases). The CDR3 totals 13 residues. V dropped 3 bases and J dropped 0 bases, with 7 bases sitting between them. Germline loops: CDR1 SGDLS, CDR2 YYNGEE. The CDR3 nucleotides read TGTGCCAGCAGCGCCGGGAACTCCTACGAGCAGTACTTC. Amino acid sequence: CASSAGNSYEQYF.

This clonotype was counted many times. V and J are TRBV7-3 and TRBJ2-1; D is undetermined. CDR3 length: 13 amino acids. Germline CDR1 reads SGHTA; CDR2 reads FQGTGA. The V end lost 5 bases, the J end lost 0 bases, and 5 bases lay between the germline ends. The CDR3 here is CASSPFSYNEQFF. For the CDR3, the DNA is TGTGCCAGCAGCCCCTTCTCCTACAATGAGCAGTTCTTC.

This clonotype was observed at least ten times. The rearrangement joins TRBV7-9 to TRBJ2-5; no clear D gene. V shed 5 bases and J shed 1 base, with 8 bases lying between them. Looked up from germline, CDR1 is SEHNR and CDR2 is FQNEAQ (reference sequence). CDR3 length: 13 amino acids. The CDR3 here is CASSPRIQETQYF. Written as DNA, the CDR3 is TGTGCCAGCAGCCCCAGAATCCAAGAGACCCAGTACTTC.

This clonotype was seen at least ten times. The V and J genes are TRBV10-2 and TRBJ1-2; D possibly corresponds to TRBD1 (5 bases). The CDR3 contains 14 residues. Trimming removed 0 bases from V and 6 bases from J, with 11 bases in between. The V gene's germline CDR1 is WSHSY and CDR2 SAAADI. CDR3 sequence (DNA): TGCGCCAGCAGTGAGTCCGGAGGGGCCGATGGCTACACCTTC. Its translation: CASSESGGADGYTF.

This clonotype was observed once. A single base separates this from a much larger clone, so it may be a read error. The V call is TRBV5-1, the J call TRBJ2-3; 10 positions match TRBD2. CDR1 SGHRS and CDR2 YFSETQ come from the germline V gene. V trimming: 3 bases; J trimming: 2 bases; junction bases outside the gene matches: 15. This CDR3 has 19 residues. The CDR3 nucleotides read TGCGCCAGCAGCTCAGGACGACCAGCGGGAGGGTCCCTCACAGATACGCAGTATTTT. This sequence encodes CASSSGRPAGGSLTDTQYF.

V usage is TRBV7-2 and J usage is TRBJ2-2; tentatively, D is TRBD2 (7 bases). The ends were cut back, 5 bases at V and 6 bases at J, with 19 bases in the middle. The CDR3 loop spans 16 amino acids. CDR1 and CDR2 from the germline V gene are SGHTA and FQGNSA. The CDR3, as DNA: TGTGCCAGCAGCCCCCGTGGGAGGGGGAGGGCCGGGGAGCTGTTTTTT. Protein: CASSPRGRGRAGELFF. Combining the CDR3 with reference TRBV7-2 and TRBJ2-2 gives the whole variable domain GAGVSQSPSNKVTEKGKDVELRCDPISGHTALYWYRQSLGQGLEFLIYFQGNSAPDKSGLPSDRFSAERTGGSVSTLTIQRTQQEDSAVYLCASSPRGRGRAGELFFGEGSRLTVL.

The CDR3 DNA reads as TGTGCCAGCAGCCCTGGACTAGCGGGTCCTCACAGGCAGTATTTT. Translation: CASSPGLAGPHRQYF. This chain uses TRBV4-2 with TRBJ2-3; TRBD2 matches at 11 bases. This CDR3 has 15 residues. Losses at the gene ends were 4 bases for V and 11 bases for J; bases not matched to a gene: 11. Germline loops: CDR1 LGHNA, CDR2 YNFKEQ.

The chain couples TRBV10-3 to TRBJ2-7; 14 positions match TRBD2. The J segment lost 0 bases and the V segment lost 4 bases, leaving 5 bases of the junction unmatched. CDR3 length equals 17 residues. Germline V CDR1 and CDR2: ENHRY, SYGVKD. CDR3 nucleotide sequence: TGTGCCATCAGTGCATCGGGACTAGCGGGAGTCTCCTACGAGCAGTACTTC. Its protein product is CAISASGLAGVSYEQYF.

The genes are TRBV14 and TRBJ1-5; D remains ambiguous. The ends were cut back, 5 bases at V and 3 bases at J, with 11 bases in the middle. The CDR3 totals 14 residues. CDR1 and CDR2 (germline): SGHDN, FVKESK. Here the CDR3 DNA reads TGTGCCAGCAGCGCGTCAAGCCTCAATCAGCCCCAGCATTTT. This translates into CASSASSLNQPQHF.

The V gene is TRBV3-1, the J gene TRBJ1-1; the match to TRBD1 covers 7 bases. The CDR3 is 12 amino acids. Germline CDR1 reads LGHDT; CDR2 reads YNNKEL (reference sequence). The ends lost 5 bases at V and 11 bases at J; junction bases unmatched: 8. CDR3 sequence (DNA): TGTGCCAGCAGCTCACAGGGGTGGAATGCTTTCTTT. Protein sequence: CASSSQGWNAFF.

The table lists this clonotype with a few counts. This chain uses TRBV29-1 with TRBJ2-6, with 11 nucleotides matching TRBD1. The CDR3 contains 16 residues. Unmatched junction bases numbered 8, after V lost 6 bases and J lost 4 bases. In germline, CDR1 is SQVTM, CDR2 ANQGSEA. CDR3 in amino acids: CSVGQGAATGANVLTF. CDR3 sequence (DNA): TGCAGCGTAGGACAGGGGGCGGCGACAGGGGCCAACGTCCTGACTTTC.

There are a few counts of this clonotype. The CDR3 nucleotides are TGTGCCAGCAGGACGGAACCGACAGGAAAGAACACTGAAGCTTTCTTT. Protein product: CASRTEPTGKNTEAFF. The rearrangement joins TRBV2 to TRBJ1-1; TRBD1 is a possible D gene (6 bases). Trimming removed 6 bases from V and 1 base from J, with 18 bases in between. CDR3 size: 16 residues. Per germline, CDR1 SNHLY and CDR2 FYNNEI.

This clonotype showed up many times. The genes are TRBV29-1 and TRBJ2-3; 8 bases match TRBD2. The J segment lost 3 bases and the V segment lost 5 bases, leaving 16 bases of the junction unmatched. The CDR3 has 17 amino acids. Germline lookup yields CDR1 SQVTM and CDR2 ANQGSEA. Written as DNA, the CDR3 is TGCAGCGTTCCGGAACGGGGGGGCCTGTATGGTACAGATACGCAGTATTTT. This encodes CSVPERGGLYGTDTQYF.

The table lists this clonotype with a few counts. CDR3 in amino acids: CASSRGTVNNQPQHF. In nucleotides, the CDR3 is TGTGCCAGCAGCCGCGGGACTGTCAACAATCAGCCCCAGCATTTT. The chain carries TRBV6-2 or TRBV6-3 and TRBJ1-5; D is possibly TRBD1 (5 bases). Germline values: CDR1 MNHEY, CDR2 SVGEGT. Trimming took off 6 bases at V and 3 bases at J, with 15 bases between the two ends. CDR3 size: 15 residues.

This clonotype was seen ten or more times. CDR3 coding DNA: TGTGCCTGGAGTGTGGATTTCTACGAGCAGTACTTC. As protein: CAWSVDFYEQYF. This chain joins TRBV30 and TRBJ2-7; no clear D. CDR1 and CDR2 (germline): GTSNPN, SVGIG (reference sequence). V was pared by 0 bases and J by 3 bases, with 6 bases between. The CDR3 is 12 residues long.

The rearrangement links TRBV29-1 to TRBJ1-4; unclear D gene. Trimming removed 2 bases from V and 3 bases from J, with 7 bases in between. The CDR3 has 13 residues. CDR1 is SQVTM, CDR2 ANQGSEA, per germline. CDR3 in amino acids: CSVERKANEKLFF. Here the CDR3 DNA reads TGCAGCGTTGAACGGAAGGCTAATGAAAAACTGTTTTTT.

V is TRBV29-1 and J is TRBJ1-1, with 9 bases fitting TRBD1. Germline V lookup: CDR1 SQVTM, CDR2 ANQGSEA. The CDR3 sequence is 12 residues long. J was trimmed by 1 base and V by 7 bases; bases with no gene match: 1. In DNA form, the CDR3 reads TGCAGCGGGGGACAGGGGAACACTGAAGCTTTCTTT. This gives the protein CSGGQGNTEAFF.

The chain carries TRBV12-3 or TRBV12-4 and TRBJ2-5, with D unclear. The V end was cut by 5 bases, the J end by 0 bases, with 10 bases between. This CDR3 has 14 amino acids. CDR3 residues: CASSHGSYQETQYF. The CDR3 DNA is TGTGCCAGCAGTCACGGGTCATACCAAGAGACCCAGTACTTC.